These 8 T cell receptor beta chains were all obtained from the same sample, sequenced in a study of cytomegalovirus exposure and HLA in healthy donors. Use of 60 Vbeta and 13 Jbeta primers characterized the PCR. TCRdb's copy holds only in-frame clones and misses some; the assay was immunoSEQ multiplex PCR. The sample holds 95,000 to 150,000 clones, over 65% seen once. The sample was PBMCs. These receptors were taken from a woman in her thirties or forties in good health and CMV-seropositive.

This chain joins TRBV25-1 and TRBJ1-1, with D tentatively TRBD1 (5 bases). The V end lost 10 bases, the J end lost 0 bases, and 12 bases lay between the germline ends. The CDR3 has 13 amino acids. Germline V gene data show CDR1 as MGHDK and CDR2 as SYGVNS. As DNA, the CDR3 is TGTGCCAACGATGGGGCTATGAACACTGAAGCTTTCTTT. Translated: CANDGAMNTEAFF.

The chain joins TRBV14 to TRBJ2-7, with D possibly TRBD1 on 6 matching bases. The ends were cut back, 4 bases at V and 6 bases at J, with 13 bases in the middle. Germline lookup yields CDR1 SGHDN and CDR2 FVKESK. The CDR3 length is 13 residues. CDR3 nucleotides: TGTGCCAGCAGCCCCGGGACAAGAAGCGAGCAGTACTTC. The encoded protein is CASSPGTRSEQYF.

In this sample, this clone turned up a few times. The chain employs TRBV5-6 and TRBJ1-5, with no clear D. CDR3 length equals 15 residues. Germline values: CDR1 SGHDT, CDR2 YYEEEE. The germline V and J ends were trimmed by 0 bases and 6 bases, with 13 bases remaining between them. The chain's CDR3 is CASSLAGGGSQPQHF. CDR3 sequence (DNA): TGTGCCAGCAGCTTGGCCGGAGGAGGGAGTCAGCCCCAGCATTTT.

The chain joins TRBV19 to TRBJ2-7; TRBD2 agrees at 9 bases. Germline V CDR1 and CDR2: LNHDA, SQIVND (reference sequence). This CDR3 comprises 15 residues. V lost 6 bases to trimming and J lost 2 bases; unmatched junction nucleotides: 8. The CDR3 DNA follows: TGTGCCAGTAGGCCCGGTGGCGGGGGGGCCTACGAGCAGTACTTC. This translates into CASRPGGGGAYEQYF.

The chain employs TRBV5-1 and TRBJ2-7, with TRBD1 as a possible D gene (5 bases). CDR3 length: 14 residues. V was clipped by 0 bases and J by 6 bases, with 13 bases between them. The germline CDR1 and CDR2 sequences are SGHRS and YFSETQ. CDR3 sequence (DNA): TGCGCCAGCAGCTTGGCCCCTCAGGGTGGCGAGCAGTACTTC. It is translated as CASSLAPQGGEQYF.

This chain connects TRBV15 to TRBJ1-1; tentative D call: TRBD1 (5 bases). V was cut by 1 base and J by 7 bases, with 13 bases left in between. CDR3 length: 14 amino acids. Germline V gene data show CDR1 as LNHNV and CDR2 as YYDKDF (reference sequence). CDR3 sequence reads: CATSRGTPTGEAFF. The CDR3 coding sequence is TGTGCCACCAGCAGAGGGACACCAACAGGTGAAGCTTTCTTT.

This clone was counted only a few times. This chain connects TRBV10-2 to TRBJ2-2, with 7 bases matching TRBD1. Trimming took 4 bases from V and 6 from J; bases not matched to a gene: 2. CDR1 WSHSY and CDR2 SAAADI come from the germline V gene. The CDR3 totals 13 residues. The CDR3 DNA reads as TGCGCCAGCAGTGCCGACAGGGCCGGGGAGCTGTTTTTT. The encoded protein is CASSADRAGELFF.

This clone was recorded once. The rearrangement joins TRBV25-1 to TRBJ2-1, with unresolved D. CDR3 length: 17 residues. The germline V gene has CDR1 MGHDK and CDR2 SYGVNS. The germline V and J ends were trimmed by 3 bases and 0 bases, with 15 bases remaining between them. The CDR3 DNA reads as TGTGCCAGCAGTGATCAGATTGCGGCTAGCTCCTACAATGAGCAGTTCTTC. This translates into CASSDQIAASSYNEQFF.